The sequence of this T cell receptor beta chain was determined in a study of radiotherapy plus CTLA-4 blockade in lung cancer. As regards this clone: Antigen specificity is unknown.

Here immunoSEQ multiplex PCR was the method, and the copy in TCRdb shows in-frame clones only, minus some. The sample carries 75,000 to 100,000 clones, approximately 74% recorded once. Germline V gene sequence: CDR1 ENHRY, CDR2 SYGVKD. The V end lost 5 bases, the J end lost 2 bases, and 15 bases lay between the germline ends. The CDR3 has 15 amino acids. It was focal radiation plus CTLA-4 blockade with ipilimumab that patients with chemo-refractory metastatic non-small-cell lung cancer received. Findings and limits, study-wide: Subsequent to radiotherapy plus ipilimumab, tumor-derived TCR clones underwent expansion in blood.

The clonotype comes from a human donor with non-small cell lung cancer who had a partial response to radiotherapy plus ipilimumab. Some clones in this sample may be carry-over from other donors' samples. The rearrangement links TRBV10-3 to TRBJ1-1, with D possibly TRBD1 on 5 matching bases. The sample here was peripheral blood, taken from a patient treated with radiotherapy plus ipilimumab. The DNA for the CDR3 is TGTGCCATCAGTAGGTCGACGGGGGGAAACACTGAAGCTTTCTTT. Amino acid sequence: CAISRSTGGNTEAFF.